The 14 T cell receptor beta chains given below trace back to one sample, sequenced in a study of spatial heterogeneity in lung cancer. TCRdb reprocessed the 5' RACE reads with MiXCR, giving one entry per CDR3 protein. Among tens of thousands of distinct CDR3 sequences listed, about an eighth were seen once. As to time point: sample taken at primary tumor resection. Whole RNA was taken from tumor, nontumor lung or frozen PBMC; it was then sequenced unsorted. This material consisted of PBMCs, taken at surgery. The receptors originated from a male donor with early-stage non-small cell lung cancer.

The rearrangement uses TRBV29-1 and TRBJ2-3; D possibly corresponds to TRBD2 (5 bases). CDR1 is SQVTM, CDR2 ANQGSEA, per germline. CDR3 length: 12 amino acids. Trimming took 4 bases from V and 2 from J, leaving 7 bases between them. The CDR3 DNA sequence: TGCAGCGTTGCGGAGGTCACAGATACGCAGTATTTT. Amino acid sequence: CSVAEVTDTQYF.

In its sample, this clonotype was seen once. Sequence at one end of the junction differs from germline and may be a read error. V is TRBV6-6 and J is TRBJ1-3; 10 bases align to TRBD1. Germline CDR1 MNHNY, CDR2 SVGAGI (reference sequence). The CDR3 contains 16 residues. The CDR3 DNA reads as TGTGCCAGCAGAGCCCGGGACAGGGGCTCTGGAAACACCATACATTTT. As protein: CASRARDRGSGNTIHF.

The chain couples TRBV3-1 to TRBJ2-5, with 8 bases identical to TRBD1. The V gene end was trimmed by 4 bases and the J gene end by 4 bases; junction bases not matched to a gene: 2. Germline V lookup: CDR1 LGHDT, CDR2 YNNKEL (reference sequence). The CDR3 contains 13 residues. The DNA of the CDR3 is TGTGCCAGCAGCCTCCAGGGGGCAGAGACCCAGTACTTC. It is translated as CASSLQGAETQYF.

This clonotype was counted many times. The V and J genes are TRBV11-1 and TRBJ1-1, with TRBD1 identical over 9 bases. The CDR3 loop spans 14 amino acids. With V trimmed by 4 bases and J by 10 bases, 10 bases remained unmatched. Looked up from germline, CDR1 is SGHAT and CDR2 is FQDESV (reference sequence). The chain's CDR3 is CASSSRDRVVGAFF. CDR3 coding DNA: TGTGCCAGCAGCTCACGGGACAGGGTAGTCGGAGCTTTCTTT.

In DNA form, the CDR3 reads TGCAGTGCTAGTCCGGGACTAGCGGGGGGACCCTCCTACAATGAGCAGTTCTTC. Translated, it gives CSASPGLAGGPSYNEQFF. V is TRBV20-1 and J is TRBJ2-1; 15 bases are a match to TRBD2. V was clipped by 3 bases and J by 0 bases; unmatched bases: 6. The CDR3 consists of 18 residues. The germline V gene encodes CDR1 DFQATT and CDR2 SNEGSKA (reference sequence).

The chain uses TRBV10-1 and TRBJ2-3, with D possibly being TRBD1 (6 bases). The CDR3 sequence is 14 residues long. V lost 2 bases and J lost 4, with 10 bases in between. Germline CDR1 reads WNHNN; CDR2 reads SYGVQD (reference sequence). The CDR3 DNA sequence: TGCGCCAGCAGTGAGACAGGGTTGCCAGATACGCAGTATTTT. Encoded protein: CASSETGLPDTQYF.

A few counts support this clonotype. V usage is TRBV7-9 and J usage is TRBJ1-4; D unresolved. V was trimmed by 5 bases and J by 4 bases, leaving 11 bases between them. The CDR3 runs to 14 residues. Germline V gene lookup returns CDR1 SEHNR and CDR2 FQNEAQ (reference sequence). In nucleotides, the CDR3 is TGTGCCAGCAGCCCGGACGGTATTAATGAAAAACTGTTTTTT. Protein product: CASSPDGINEKLFF.

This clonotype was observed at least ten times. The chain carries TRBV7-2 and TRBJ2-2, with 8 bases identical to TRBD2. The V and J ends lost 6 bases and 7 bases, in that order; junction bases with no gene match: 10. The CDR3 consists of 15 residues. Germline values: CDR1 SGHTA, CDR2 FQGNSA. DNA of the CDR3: TGTGCCAGCAGGAATAGCGGGGTTGGGATCGGGGAGCTGTTTTTT. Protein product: CASRNSGVGIGELFF.

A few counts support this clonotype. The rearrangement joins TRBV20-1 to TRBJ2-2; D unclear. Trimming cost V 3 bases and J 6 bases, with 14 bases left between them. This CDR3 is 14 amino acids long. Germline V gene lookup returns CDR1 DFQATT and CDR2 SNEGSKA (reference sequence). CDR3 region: CSASGRLAAGELFF. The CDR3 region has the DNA TGCAGTGCTAGCGGACGATTGGCGGCCGGGGAGCTGTTTTTT.

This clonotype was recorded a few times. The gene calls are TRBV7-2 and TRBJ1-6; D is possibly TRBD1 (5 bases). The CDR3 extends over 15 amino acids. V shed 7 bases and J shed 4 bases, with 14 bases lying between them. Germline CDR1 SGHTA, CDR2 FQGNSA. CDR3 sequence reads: CASTPRTGYNSPLHF. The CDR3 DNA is TGTGCCAGCACTCCACGTACAGGTTATAATTCACCCCTCCACTTT.

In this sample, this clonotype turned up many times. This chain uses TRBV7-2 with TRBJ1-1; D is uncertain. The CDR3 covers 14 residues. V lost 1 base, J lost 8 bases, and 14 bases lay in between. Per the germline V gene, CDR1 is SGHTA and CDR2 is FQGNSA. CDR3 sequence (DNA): TGTGCCAGCAGCTTAGGTTTCAGCGAGGCCGAAGCTTTCTTT. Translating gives CASSLGFSEAEAFF.

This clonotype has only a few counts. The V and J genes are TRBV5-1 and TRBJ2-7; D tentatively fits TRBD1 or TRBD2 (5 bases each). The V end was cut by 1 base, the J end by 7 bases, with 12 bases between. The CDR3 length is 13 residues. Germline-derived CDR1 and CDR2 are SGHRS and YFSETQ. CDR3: CASSLILGEEQYF. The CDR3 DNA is TGCGCCAGCAGCTTGATATTGGGGGAGGAGCAGTACTTC. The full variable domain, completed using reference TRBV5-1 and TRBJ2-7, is KAGVTQTPRYLIKTRGQQVTLSCSPISGHRSVSWYQQTPGQGLQFLFEYFSETQRNKGNFPGRFSGRQFSNSRSEMNVSTLELGDSALYLCASSLILGEEQYFGPGTRLTVT.

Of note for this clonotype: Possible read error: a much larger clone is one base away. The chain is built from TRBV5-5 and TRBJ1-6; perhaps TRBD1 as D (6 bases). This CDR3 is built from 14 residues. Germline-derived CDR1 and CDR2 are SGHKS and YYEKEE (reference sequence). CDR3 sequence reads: CASSPDSLASPIHF. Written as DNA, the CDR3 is TGTGCCAGCAGCCCGGACAGCCTAGCCTCACCCATCCACTTT.

This chain's CDR3 is CASSLRVGGYTF. Written as DNA, the CDR3 is TGTGCCAGCAGTTTGAGGGTAGGAGGCTACACCTTC. This chain joins TRBV12-3 or TRBV12-4 and TRBJ1-2; D unclear. V lost 3 bases, J lost 8 bases, and 10 bases lay in between. The CDR3 consists of 12 residues.